The clone carrying this T cell receptor (beta chain) was seen ten or more times. It was RNA transcripts that yielded the amplified TCR beta CDR3 regions. An initial round of RT-PCR targeting the TCR CDR3 relied on the HTBI primer set. A single record per CDR3 protein comes from TCRdb applying MiXCR to the multiplex PCR reads. This table has hundreds of thousands of distinct CDR3 sequences, around 15% appearing once. These data originate in a study of T cells in Graves' hyperthyroidism and ophthalmopathy. Trimming pared 6 bases from V and 8 bases from J, leaving 16 bases between. The CDR3 loop spans 13 amino acids.

The clonotype was recovered from a woman aged 45-59 years with Graves' ophthalmopathy. This chain links TRBV12-3 or TRBV12-4 with TRBJ1-2; D remains unclear. The material sequenced was blood. The CDR3 spells CASSYTGVRGYTF. The CDR3 nucleotides read TGTGCCAGCAGCTATACCGGAGTGCGGGGCTACACCTTC.